This T cell receptor beta chain was sequenced during a study of T cells in Graves' hyperthyroidism and ophthalmopathy. General study findings and limits: Blood held most thyroid clonotypes expanded above 0.001 frequency. Through a model of 13 V-J features, ophthalmopathy was separated from stable hyperthyroidism.

Concerning this clonotype: The antigen is undetermined.

This CDR3 is 18 amino acids long. Trimming removed 6 bases from V and 5 bases from J; junction bases left unmatched: 17. The germline CDR1 and CDR2 sequences are SEHNR and FQNEAQ (reference sequence). There were TCR beta CDR3 regions amplified from RNA transcripts. With the HTBI primer set, the TCR CDR3 went through a first round of RT-PCR. TCRdb itself ran the multiplex PCR reads through MiXCR, one entry per CDR3 protein. This sample has hundreds of thousands of distinct CDR3 sequences, with about 43% found just once. Sequencing used peripheral blood or thyroid tissue (not recorded which). The receptor was isolated from a woman between 18 and 30 years old with Graves' hyperthyroidism. This chain connects TRBV7-9 to TRBJ2-5; 11 bases line up with TRBD2. CDR3 in DNA: TGTGCCAGCAGTTCCCCTAGCGGGAGGCCACCCCATCGGGAGACCCAGTACTTC. Protein: CASSSPSGRPPHRETQYF.